The following is a T cell receptor (beta chain) sequence with its context. Its antigen is unidentified. The sample is drawn from a study of cytomegalovirus exposure and HLA in healthy donors. Points from the study as a whole: Later on, an analysis found that several of the most significant clusters appeared to be linked to common viral pathogens, which included parvovirus B19. Most TCRs appeared rarely, but some public TCRs recurred in many donors. Immune exposure information comprised only CMV serostatus.

At collection, donors were nominally healthy, but unrecorded immune exposures were probable. The CDR3 is 15 amino acids. Germline-derived CDR1 and CDR2 are SGDLS and YYNGEE. V was clipped by 1 base and J by 4 bases, with 9 bases between them. A multiplex PCR was run with 60 Vbeta primers and 13 Jbeta primers. Generated by immunoSEQ multiplex PCR, the TCRdb table keeps only in-frame clones and is missing some. This repertoire shows under 200,000 clones, roughly 83% found once; its top ten account for more than 0.35%. Sequencing was done on a sample of PBMCs. The sequence derives from a boy younger than 10 in good health and CMV-seronegative. V and J are TRBV9 and TRBJ2-6, with TRBD1 as a possible D gene (5 bases). CDR3 coding DNA: TGTGCCAGCAGCGTATATGGGGCCGGGGCCAACGTCCTGACTTTC. Translated: CASSVYGAGANVLTF.